This T cell receptor beta chain was profiled in a study of blood T cells in healthy people across ages. Findings and caveats of the study: As naive T cell percentage varied, TCR beta diversity correlated strongly with it.

Germline V CDR1 and CDR2: LNHNV, YYDKDF (reference sequence). The CDR3 extends over 15 amino acids. Between the trimmed V and J ends, which lost 1 base and 5 bases, there was a span of 11 bases. Isolation recovered at least 6.5 million PBMCs from every sample. Remarks on this clonotype: Its cognate antigen is unknown.

It was with a sample-barcoded 5' primer and a J-beta primer mix that a second PCR of about 7 to 12 cycles was run. A template-switch adaptor with 12 random nucleotides tagged each cDNA molecule. From the 5' RACE reads, TCRdb called clonotypes with MiXCR, one entry per CDR3 protein. The repertoire holds 700,000 to 800,000 distinct CDR3 sequences, with 43% as singletons. The source of this sequence is a woman aged 55-70 years in good health. V gene TRBV15 combines with J gene TRBJ2-2, with no clear D. Material: blood. The CDR3 here is CATSRVDRGTGELFF. The CDR3, as DNA: TGTGCCACCAGCAGAGTTGACCGTGGGACCGGGGAGCTGTTTTTT.